These 21 T cell receptor beta chains originate from one sample sequenced in a study of shared clonotypes between healthy human individuals. Terminally differentiated effector memory CD45RA+ cells were excluded from the naive CD8 cells, which were CD45RO-negative and positively selected for CCR7. Clones were read by immunoSEQ multiplex PCR, and TCRdb kept only the in-frame ones, dropping some. The data hold about 2.1 million clones, with over 85% observed a single time. The sample was naive CD8+ T cells from PBMCs. These receptors were taken from a man between 18 and 29 years old in good health. Some clones in this sample may be carry-over from other donors' samples.

A remark on this clone: One junction end disagrees with the germline gene, perhaps due to a read error. V gene TRBV11-2 combines with J gene TRBJ2-7; 15 bases agree with TRBD2. Germline assignment: CDR1 SGHAT and CDR2 FQNNGV. The CDR3 has 11 amino acids. The CDR3 loop reads CASRQGLAGGF. CDR3 DNA: TGTGCCAGCAGACAGGGACTAGCGGGGGGCTTC. The full variable domain, in which reference TRBV11-2 and TRBJ2-7 provide the parts outside the CDR3, is EAGVAQSPRYKIIEKRQSVAFWCNPISGHATLYWYQQILGQGPKLLIQFQNNGVVDDSQLPKDRFSAERLKGVDSTLKIQPAKLEDSAVYLCASRQGLAGGFGPGTRLTVT.

The gene calls are TRBV5-1 and TRBJ2-3, with D unclear. Germline V gene sequence: CDR1 SGHRS, CDR2 YFSETQ. Deletions cut 3 bases from V and 5 bases from J, with 10 bases between. The CDR3 contains 13 residues. The CDR3 nucleotides read TGCGCCAGCAGCTGGGTTGGCGGAGATACGCAGTATTTT. Encoded protein: CASSWVGGDTQYF.

The V call is TRBV11-2, the J call TRBJ1-1; unclear D gene. V was shortened by 5 bases and J by 5 bases, with 12 bases between the two germline ends. The CDR3 totals 13 residues. Germline V gene sequence: CDR1 SGHAT, CDR2 FQNNGV. The CDR3 sequence: CASSHSEETEAFF. CDR3 nucleotides: TGTGCCAGCAGCCACTCCGAGGAAACTGAAGCTTTCTTT.

This chain connects TRBV28 to TRBJ2-1, with a possible D match to TRBD2 (5 bases). V was trimmed by 3 bases and J by 5 bases, leaving 11 bases between them. Germline V lookup: CDR1 MDHEN, CDR2 SYDVKM. CDR3 length: 14 residues. Here the CDR3 DNA reads TGTGCCAGCAGTTTGGGCCTCGGGGACAATGAGCAGTTCTTC. This codes for CASSLGLGDNEQFF.

This rearrangement joins TRBV4-2 to TRBJ2-1; 7 positions agree with TRBD2. Trimming removed 4 bases from V and 5 bases from J; junction bases left unmatched: 11. This CDR3 spans 16 amino acids. Germline CDR1 LGHNA, CDR2 YNFKEQ. In DNA form, the CDR3 reads TGTGCCAGCAGCCCCCTGGGGGAGGGCGCCAACAATGAGCAGTTCTTC. It translates to CASSPLGEGANNEQFF.

This chain connects TRBV5-6 to TRBJ2-7; 10 bases are shared with TRBD1. This CDR3 has 14 amino acids. Looked up from germline, CDR1 is SGHDT and CDR2 is YYEEEE. V lost 4 bases and J lost 7; bases outside the gene matches: 8. The CDR3 loop is CASSQTGGLDEQYF. DNA of the CDR3: TGTGCCAGCAGCCAGACAGGGGGCTTGGATGAGCAGTACTTC.

The CDR3 sequence is CASKSGPYTEAFF. As DNA, the CDR3 is TGTGCCAGTAAAAGCGGGCCGTACACTGAAGCTTTCTTT. This chain joins TRBV19 and TRBJ1-1; D remains unclear. V lost 7 bases to trimming and J lost 3 bases, with 12 bases between them. The CDR3 is 13 residues long. Looked up from germline, CDR1 is LNHDA and CDR2 is SQIVND (reference sequence).

This clone has only one observation. The chain uses TRBV4-3 and TRBJ2-5, with 9 nucleotides matching TRBD1. The CDR3 is 15 amino acids. V shed 5 bases and J 5 bases; nucleotides not matched to a gene: 9. Germline assignment: CDR1 LGHNA and CDR2 YSLEER. For the CDR3, the DNA is TGCGCCAGCAGCTGGTCCGGGACAGGGATCGAGACCCAGTACTTC. Translation gives CASSWSGTGIETQYF.

J is TRBJ2-4 and V is TRBV28, with TRBD2 as a possible D gene (6 bases). Deletions cut 2 bases from V and 7 bases from J, with 9 bases between. Per the germline V gene, CDR1 is MDHEN and CDR2 is SYDVKM. This CDR3 is built from 13 residues. CDR3 bases: TGTGCCAGCAGTTTAGGGGAGGCGAACATTCAGTACTTC. This gives the protein CASSLGEANIQYF.

The chain has TRBV5-1 and TRBJ2-5; 7 bases line up with TRBD2. V shed 4 bases, J shed 5 bases, and the junction held 11 bases outside the gene matches. Germline values: CDR1 SGHRS, CDR2 YFSETQ. The CDR3 has 15 residues. CDR3 coding DNA: TGCGCCAGCAGCCCCGGGGGAGGGAGCGGGGAGACCCAGTACTTC. Translated, it gives CASSPGGGSGETQYF.

The chain is built from TRBV28 and TRBJ1-1; 7 bases line up with TRBD1. Germline lookup yields CDR1 MDHEN and CDR2 SYDVKM. The CDR3 loop spans 15 amino acids. The V gene end was trimmed by 3 bases and the J gene end by 5 bases; junction bases not matched to a gene: 9. CDR3 coding DNA: TGTGCCAGCAGTTTGAGCGGCAGGGGGGAAACTGAAGCTTTCTTT. Its protein is CASSLSGRGETEAFF. Drawing the rest from reference TRBV28 and TRBJ1-1, the complete variable domain is DVKVTQSSRYLVKRTGEKVFLECVQDMDHENMFWYRQDPGLGLRLIYFSYDVKMKEKGDIPEGYSVSREKKERFSLILESASTNQTSMYLCASSLSGRGETEAFFGQGTRLTVV.

This chain joins TRBV5-5 and TRBJ1-4; TRBD1 might be the D (5 bases). V was trimmed by 5 bases and J by 2 bases, leaving 13 bases between them. Germline assignment: CDR1 SGHKS and CDR2 YYEKEE (reference sequence). There are 15 residues in the CDR3. The CDR3 here is CASRGVSGTNEKLFF. The CDR3 region has the DNA TGTGCCAGCAGAGGGGTTAGTGGGACTAATGAAAAACTGTTTTTT. The full variable domain, completed using reference TRBV5-5 and TRBJ1-4, is DAGVTQSPTHLIKTRGQQVTLRCSPISGHKSVSWYQQVLGQGPQFIFQYYEKEERGRGNFPDRFSARQFPNYSSELNVNALLLGDSALYLCASRGVSGTNEKLFFGSGTQLSVL.

CDR3 in amino acids: CASTISTSWGTDTQYF. The CDR3 nucleotides are TGTGCCAGCACCATCTCGACCTCTTGGGGCACAGATACGCAGTATTTT. The rearrangement uses TRBV13 and TRBJ2-3; no clear D. V gave up 7 bases and J gave up 1 base, with 18 bases separating them. The CDR3 length is 16 residues. Germline-derived CDR1 and CDR2 are PRHDT and FYEKMQ (reference sequence). The full variable domain, its missing parts supplied by reference TRBV13 and TRBJ2-3, is AAGVIQSPRHLIKEKRETATLKCYPIPRHDTVYWYQQGPGQDPQFLISFYEKMQSDKGSIPDRFSAQQFSDYHSELNMSSLELGDSALYFCASTISTSWGTDTQYFGPGTRLTVL.

V usage is TRBV5-1 and J usage is TRBJ2-3; tentatively, D is TRBD2 (6 bases). CDR1 is SGHRS and CDR2 is YFSETQ in the germline V gene. The CDR3 totals 16 residues. The V end lost 3 bases, the J end lost 4 bases, and 18 bases lay between the germline ends. CDR3 nucleotides: TGCGCCAGCAGCTGGGGTCTGGAGGGTTGGGCAGATACGCAGTATTTT. It is translated as CASSWGLEGWADTQYF. The variable domain in full, with the rest retrieved from reference TRBV5-1 and TRBJ2-3, is KAGVTQTPRYLIKTRGQQVTLSCSPISGHRSVSWYQQTPGQGLQFLFEYFSETQRNKGNFPGRFSGRQFSNSRSEMNVSTLELGDSALYLCASSWGLEGWADTQYFGPGTRLTVL.

The V gene is TRBV5-1, the J gene TRBJ1-1; TRBD1 matches at 7 bases. This CDR3 contains 17 residues. Trimming at V came to 7 bases and at J to 4 bases, leaving 19 bases not matched to a gene. Germline CDR1 SGHRS, CDR2 YFSETQ. CDR3 residues: CASSPTYGQVMGTEAFF. CDR3 DNA: TGCGCCAGCTCACCGACCTATGGACAGGTTATGGGCACTGAAGCTTTCTTT.

With respect to this clone: The sample holds other DNA sequences that translate to the same CDR3. V is TRBV28 and J is TRBJ2-7; TRBD1 agrees at 7 bases. From germline, CDR1 is MDHEN and CDR2 SYDVKM. This CDR3 is 12 amino acids long. The V and J ends lost 5 bases and 6 bases, in that order; junction bases with no gene match: 4. CDR3 amino acids: CASSLQGREQYF. The CDR3, as DNA: TGTGCCAGCAGTCTACAGGGGCGCGAGCAGTACTTC.

This rearrangement joins TRBV19 to TRBJ1-5; D not resolved. The CDR3 is 15 residues long. The germline gives CDR1 LNHDA, CDR2 SQIVND (reference sequence). V lost 3 bases to trimming and J lost 7 bases, with 16 bases between them. The CDR3 is CASSIVGVGGQPQHF. CDR3 DNA sequence: TGTGCCAGTAGTATTGTCGGGGTGGGAGGACAGCCCCAGCATTTT.

The chain recombines TRBV30 with TRBJ2-5; D is perhaps TRBD1 (8 bases). V gave up 6 bases and J gave up 1 base, with 18 bases separating them. CDR3 size: 15 residues. Germline loops: CDR1 GTSNPN, CDR2 SVGIG (reference sequence). The CDR3 is CACKRDRRTQETQYF. In DNA form, the CDR3 reads TGTGCCTGTAAGCGGGACAGGCGAACCCAAGAGACCCAGTACTTC.

In the case of this clone: Different DNA sequences within this sample yield the same CDR3. CDR3 region: CASSYSGGPNEKLFF. The CDR3, as DNA: TGTGCCAGCAGTTACTCTGGGGGGCCTAATGAAAAACTGTTTTTT. The J gene is TRBJ1-4, the V gene TRBV6-6; TRBD1 might be the D (6 bases). With 0 bases removed from V and 3 bases from J, the gap between germline ends came to 8 bases. Germline loops: CDR1 MNHNY, CDR2 SVGAGI (reference sequence). The length of the CDR3 is 15 residues.

V usage is TRBV19 and J usage is TRBJ1-1, with TRBD1 matching 7 bases. This CDR3 has 16 amino acids. In germline, CDR1 is LNHDA, CDR2 SQIVND (reference sequence). The trim removed 5 bases at V and 3 bases at J, leaving 12 bases unmatched. The CDR3 is CASSVVRDRADTEAFF. The CDR3 DNA follows: TGTGCCAGTAGTGTCGTGCGTGACAGGGCGGACACTGAAGCTTTCTTT.

The CDR3: CASSSGHEDYGYTF. The DNA for the CDR3 is TGTGCCAGCAGCTCGGGACATGAGGACTATGGCTACACCTTC. J is TRBJ1-2 and V is TRBV7-9; D is perhaps TRBD1 (6 bases). The length of the CDR3 is 14 residues. Between the trimmed V and J ends, which lost 4 bases and 3 bases, there was a span of 12 bases. The germline V gene encodes CDR1 SEHNR and CDR2 FQNEAQ (reference sequence).